Sequencing of this T cell receptor (beta chain) was carried out in a study of chemoradiotherapy in HPV16-positive cancers. Study-level information: Candidate HPV-specific T-cell clones and common TCR motifs came from functional assays in a couple of HPV16-positive patients. General study points: Functional assays defining HPV-specific T cells used only a couple of HPV16-positive patients. For HPV16-positive patients, expanding HPV-responsive T cells associated with longer recurrence-free survival.

Details on this clone: The antigen remains undetermined.

Using immunoSEQ multiplex PCR, the repertoire was profiled, and TCRdb retains in-frame clones only, with some absent. The sample has 7,500 to 8,000 clones, around 80% seen once. Germline CDR1 and CDR2: SGHRS and YFSETQ. J gave up 7 bases and V 1 base, and 7 bases lay outside the gene matches. The CDR3 contains 16 residues. The specimen was taken from a patient who underwent chemoradiotherapy. The receptor was isolated from a human donor with HPV-associated anogenital cancer. V and J are TRBV5-1 and TRBJ2-1; 11 bases match TRBD2. The CDR3 DNA reads TGCGCCAGCAGCTTGTTTAGCGGGGGGGCGGAAAATGAGCAGTTCTTC. It translates to CASSLFSGGAENEQFF.